The 4 T cell receptor beta chains given below trace back to one sample, sequenced in a study of tumor and adjacent non-tumor tissue in lung cancer. A modified ARM-PCR protocol with three rounds of nested PCR amplified TCRbeta. TCRdb fed the multiplex PCR reads into MiXCR, producing one record per CDR3 protein. The sample includes about 98,000 distinct CDR3 sequences, around three quarters seen only once; the top ten take more than 30%. This sample's RNA came from whole unsorted tissue. Distant lung tissue was collected more than 3 cm away from the tumor edge. Material: distant non-tumor lung tissue. These receptor sequences come from a man in his 60s with small cell lung cancer.

A note on this clonotype: Relative to the germline gene, one junction end is altered; a read error may explain this. In nucleotides, the CDR3 is TGTGCCAGCAGCTCTCCGGGGGATACACAGTATTTT. Its translation is CASSSPGDTQYF. The rearrangement uses TRBV5-5 and TRBJ2-3, with D tentatively TRBD2 (6 bases). CDR3 size: 12 residues. CDR1 and CDR2 (germline): SGHKS, YYEKEE (reference sequence).

As for this clonotype: The final CDR3 position lacks the conserved phenylalanine or tryptophan, pointing to a likely read error. V is TRBV29-1 and J is TRBJ2-7, with D unresolved. Trimming took 6 bases from V and 4 from J, leaving 13 bases between them. The CDR3 is 12 amino acids. Germline V gene lookup returns CDR1 SQVTM and CDR2 ANQGSEA. CDR3 amino acids: CSVGPYSYEQYL. In DNA form, the CDR3 reads TGCAGCGTGGGCCCTTATTCTTACGAGCAGTACTTG.

On this clonotype: One junction end disagrees with the germline gene, perhaps due to a read error. The V gene is TRBV5-4, the J gene TRBJ1-4, with 8 bases that match TRBD1. This CDR3 spans 18 amino acids. Germline-derived CDR1 and CDR2 are SGHNT and YYREEE (reference sequence). CDR3 protein: CVSSLLTGAMQTNKKLFF. CDR3 DNA: TGTGTCAGCAGCTTGTTGACAGGGGCTATGCAAACTAATAAAAAACTGTTTTTT.

Worth noting for this clonotype: A much larger clone is a single base away; this may be a read error. V and J are TRBV20-1 and TRBJ2-3, with 8 bases identical to TRBD2. Germline CDR1 DFQATT, CDR2 SNEGSKA (reference sequence). V shed 1 base, J shed 1 base, and the junction held 4 bases outside the gene matches. The length of the CDR3 is 15 residues. The CDR3 reads CSARGIAGRTDTQYF. In DNA form, the CDR3 reads TGCAGTGCTAGAGGTATAGCGGGACGCACAGATACGCAGTATTTT.